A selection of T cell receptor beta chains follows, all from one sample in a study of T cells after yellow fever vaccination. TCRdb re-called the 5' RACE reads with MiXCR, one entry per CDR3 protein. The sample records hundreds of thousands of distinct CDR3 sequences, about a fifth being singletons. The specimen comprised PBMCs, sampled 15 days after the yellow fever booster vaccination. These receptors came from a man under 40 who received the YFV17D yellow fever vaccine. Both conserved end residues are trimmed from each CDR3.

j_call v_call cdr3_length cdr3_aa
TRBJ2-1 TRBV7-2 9 ASSQAREQF
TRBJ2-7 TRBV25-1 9 ASSEGYEQY
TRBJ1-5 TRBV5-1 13 ASSLEAGAAQPQH
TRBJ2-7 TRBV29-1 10 SVGGGRYEQY
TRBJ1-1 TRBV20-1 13 SARAQGAMGTEAF
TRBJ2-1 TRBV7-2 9 ASSPYNEQF
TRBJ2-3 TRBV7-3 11 ASSRGRSDTQY
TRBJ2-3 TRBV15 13 ATSKIAGVADTQY
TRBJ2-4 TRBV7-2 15 ASSEGQGRAPKNIQY
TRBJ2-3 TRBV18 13 ASSPVGLSTDTQY
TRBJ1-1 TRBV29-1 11 SGKQALNTEAF
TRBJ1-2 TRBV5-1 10 ASSETNYGYT
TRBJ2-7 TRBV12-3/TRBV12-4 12 ASRPLHSSYEQY
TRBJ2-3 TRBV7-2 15 ASSLAQGSGWTDTQY
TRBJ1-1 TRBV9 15 ASSVGGRLGTNTEAF
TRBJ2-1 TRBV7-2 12 ASSLGTTIYEQF
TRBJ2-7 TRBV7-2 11 ASSFRTSYEQY
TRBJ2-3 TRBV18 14 ASSPREHPITDTQY
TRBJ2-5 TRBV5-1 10 ASSSGHETQY
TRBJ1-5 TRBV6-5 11 ASSWSTNQPQH
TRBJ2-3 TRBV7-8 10 ASRLQGDTQY
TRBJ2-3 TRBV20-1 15 SASFPSLAGSTDTQY
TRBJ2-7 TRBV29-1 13 SVVGRDRGFNEQY
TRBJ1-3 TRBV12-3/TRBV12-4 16 ASSFQRKDPSSGNTIY
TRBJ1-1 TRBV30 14 AWSVTGGGLDTEAF
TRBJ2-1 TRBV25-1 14 ASRSSGTYSYNEQF
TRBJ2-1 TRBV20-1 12 SARGGSSYNEQF
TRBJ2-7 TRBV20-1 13 SARASGRTHYEQY
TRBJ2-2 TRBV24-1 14 ATSGWDTTNTGELF
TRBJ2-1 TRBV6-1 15 ASRGQGRGGSYNEQF
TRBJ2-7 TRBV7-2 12 ASFLGDRGGEQY
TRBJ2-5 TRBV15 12 ATSRSGAGETQY
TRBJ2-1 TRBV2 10 ASTDSYNEQF
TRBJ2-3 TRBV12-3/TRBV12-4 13 ASSSGQGWLGTQY
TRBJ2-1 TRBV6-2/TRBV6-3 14 ASSPRRVYSYNEQF
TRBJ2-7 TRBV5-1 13 ASSWTGTGSYEQY
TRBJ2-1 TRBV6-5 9 ASRKLGLLF
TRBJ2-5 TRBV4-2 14 ASSQRTSGNEETQY
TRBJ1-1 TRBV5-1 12 ASSILRVGTEAF
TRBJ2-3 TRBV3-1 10 ASSHERVTQY
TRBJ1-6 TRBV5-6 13 ASSLVGGRNSPLH
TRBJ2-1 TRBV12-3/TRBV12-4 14 ASRDPSGRAGDEQF
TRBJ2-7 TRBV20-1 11 SARDPGSDEQY
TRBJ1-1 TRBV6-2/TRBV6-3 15 ASSYSLGGYLNTEAF
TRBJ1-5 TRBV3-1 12 ASSQPGLNQPQH
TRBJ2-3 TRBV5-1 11 ASSLDHPDTQY
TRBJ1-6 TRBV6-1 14 ASTIRGEDYNSPLH